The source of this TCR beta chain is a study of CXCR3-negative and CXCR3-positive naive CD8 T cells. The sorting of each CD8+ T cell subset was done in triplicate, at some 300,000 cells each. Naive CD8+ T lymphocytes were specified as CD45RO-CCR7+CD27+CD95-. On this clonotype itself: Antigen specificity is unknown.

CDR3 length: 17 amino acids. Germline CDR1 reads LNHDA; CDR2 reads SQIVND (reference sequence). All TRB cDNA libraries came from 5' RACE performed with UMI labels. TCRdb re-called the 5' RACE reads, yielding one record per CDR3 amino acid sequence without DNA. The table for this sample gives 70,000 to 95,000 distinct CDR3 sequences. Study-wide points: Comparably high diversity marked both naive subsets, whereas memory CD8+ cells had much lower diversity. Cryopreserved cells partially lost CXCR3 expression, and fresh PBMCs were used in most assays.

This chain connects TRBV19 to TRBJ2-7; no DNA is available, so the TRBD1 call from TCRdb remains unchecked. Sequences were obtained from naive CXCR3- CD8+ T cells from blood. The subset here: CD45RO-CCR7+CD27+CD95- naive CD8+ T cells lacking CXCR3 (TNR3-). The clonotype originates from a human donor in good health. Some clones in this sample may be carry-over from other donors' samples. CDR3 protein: CASSRAGADVPGDEQYF.